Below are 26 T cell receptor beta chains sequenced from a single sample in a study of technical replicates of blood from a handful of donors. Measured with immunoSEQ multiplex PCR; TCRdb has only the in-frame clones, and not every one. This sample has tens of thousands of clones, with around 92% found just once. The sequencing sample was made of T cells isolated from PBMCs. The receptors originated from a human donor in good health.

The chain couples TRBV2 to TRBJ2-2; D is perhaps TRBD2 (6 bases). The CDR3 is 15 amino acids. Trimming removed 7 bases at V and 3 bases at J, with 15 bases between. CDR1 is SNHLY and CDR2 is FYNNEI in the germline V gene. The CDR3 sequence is CASNMRGLHTGELFF. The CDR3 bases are TGTGCCAGCAACATGAGGGGACTTCACACCGGGGAGCTGTTTTTT.

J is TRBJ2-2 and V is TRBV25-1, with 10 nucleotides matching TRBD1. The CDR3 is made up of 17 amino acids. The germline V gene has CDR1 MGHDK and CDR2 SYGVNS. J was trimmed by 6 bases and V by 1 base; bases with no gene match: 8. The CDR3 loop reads CASSEFPGQGSAGELFF. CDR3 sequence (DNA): TGTGCCAGCAGTGAATTCCCGGGACAGGGGAGTGCCGGGGAGCTGTTTTTT. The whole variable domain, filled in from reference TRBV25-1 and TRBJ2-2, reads EADIYQTPRYLVIGTGKKITLECSQTMGHDKMYWYQQDPGMELHLIHYSYGVNSTEKGDLSSESTVSRIRTEHFPLTLESARPSHTSQYLCASSEFPGQGSAGELFFGEGSRLTVL.

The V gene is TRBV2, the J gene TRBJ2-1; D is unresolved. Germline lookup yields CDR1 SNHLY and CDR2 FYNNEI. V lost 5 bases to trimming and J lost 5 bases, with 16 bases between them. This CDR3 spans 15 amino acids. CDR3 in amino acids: CASSPNLGRHNEQFF. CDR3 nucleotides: TGTGCCAGCAGTCCCAACCTAGGTAGACACAATGAGCAGTTCTTC.

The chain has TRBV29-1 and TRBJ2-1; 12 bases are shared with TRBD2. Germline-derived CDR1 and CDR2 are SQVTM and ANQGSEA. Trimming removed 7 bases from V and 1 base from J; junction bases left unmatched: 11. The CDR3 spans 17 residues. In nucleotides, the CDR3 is TGCAGCGCTGGGGGGGCTAGCGGGAGGGGTTCCTACAATGAGCAGTTCTTC. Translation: CSAGGASGRGSYNEQFF.

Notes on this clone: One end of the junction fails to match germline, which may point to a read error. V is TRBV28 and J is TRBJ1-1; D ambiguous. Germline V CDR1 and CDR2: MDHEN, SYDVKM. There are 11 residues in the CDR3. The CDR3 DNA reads TGTGCCAGCACTGCAAACAGTGAAGCTTTCTTT. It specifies CASTANSEAFF.

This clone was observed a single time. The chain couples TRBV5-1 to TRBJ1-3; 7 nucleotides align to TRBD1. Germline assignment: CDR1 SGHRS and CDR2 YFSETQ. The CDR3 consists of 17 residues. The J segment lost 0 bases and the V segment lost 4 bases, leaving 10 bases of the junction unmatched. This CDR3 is CASSPGQDIFSGNTIYF. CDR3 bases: TGCGCCAGCAGCCCCGGACAGGACATATTCTCTGGAAACACCATATATTTT.

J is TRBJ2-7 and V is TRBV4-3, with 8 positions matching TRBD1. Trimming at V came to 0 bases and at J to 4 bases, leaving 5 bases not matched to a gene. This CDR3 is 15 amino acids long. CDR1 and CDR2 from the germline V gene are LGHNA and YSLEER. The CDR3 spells CASSQESGGYYEQYF. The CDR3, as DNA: TGCGCCAGCAGCCAAGAGTCAGGGGGCTATTACGAGCAGTACTTC.

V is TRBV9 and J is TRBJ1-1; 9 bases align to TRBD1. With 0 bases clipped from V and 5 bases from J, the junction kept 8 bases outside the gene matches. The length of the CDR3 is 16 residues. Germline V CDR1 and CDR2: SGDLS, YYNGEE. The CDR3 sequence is CASSVAGQGVGTEAFF. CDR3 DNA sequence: TGTGCCAGCAGCGTAGCGGGACAGGGAGTCGGAACTGAAGCTTTCTTT.

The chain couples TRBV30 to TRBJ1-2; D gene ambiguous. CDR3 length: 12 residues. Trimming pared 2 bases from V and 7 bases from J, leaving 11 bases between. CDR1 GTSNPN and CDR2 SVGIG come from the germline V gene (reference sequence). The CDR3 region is CAWSSVGLGYTF. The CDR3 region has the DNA TGTGCCTGGAGTTCAGTAGGACTTGGCTACACCTTC.

The DNA of the CDR3 is TGTGCCAGTCTGACAGTGGGGGCGATGAACACTGAAGCTTTCTTT. It translates to CASLTVGAMNTEAFF. The chain recombines TRBV19 with TRBJ1-1, with a weak D call TRBD1 (6 bases). CDR3 length: 15 residues. Trimming left V 8 bases short and J 0 bases short, with 16 bases between. Germline V gene sequence: CDR1 LNHDA, CDR2 SQIVND (reference sequence). Supplemented by reference TRBV19 and TRBJ1-1, the full variable domain reads DGGITQSPKYLFRKEGQNVTLSCEQNLNHDAMYWYRQDPGQGLRLIYYSQIVNDFQKGDIAEGYSVSREKKESFPLTVTSAQKNPTAFYLCASLTVGAMNTEAFFGQGTRLTVV.

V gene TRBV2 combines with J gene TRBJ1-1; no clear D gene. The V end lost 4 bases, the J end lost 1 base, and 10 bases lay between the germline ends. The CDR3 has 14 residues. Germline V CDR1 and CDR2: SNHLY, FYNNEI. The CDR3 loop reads CASSVETGNTEAFF. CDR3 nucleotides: TGTGCCAGCAGTGTAGAGACTGGGAACACTGAAGCTTTCTTT.

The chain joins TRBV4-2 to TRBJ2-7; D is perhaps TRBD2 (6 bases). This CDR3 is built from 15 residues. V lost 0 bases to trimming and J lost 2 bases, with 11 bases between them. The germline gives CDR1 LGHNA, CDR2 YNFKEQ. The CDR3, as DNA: TGTGCCAGCAGCCAAGAAGGGACTGGGACCTACGAGCAGTACTTC. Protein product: CASSQEGTGTYEQYF.

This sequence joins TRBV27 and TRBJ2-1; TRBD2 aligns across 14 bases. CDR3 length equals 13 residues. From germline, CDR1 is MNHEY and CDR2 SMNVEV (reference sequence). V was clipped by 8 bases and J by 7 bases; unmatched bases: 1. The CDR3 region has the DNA TGTGCCAGCGGGACTAGCGGGAGTAATGAGCAGTTCTTC. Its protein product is CASGTSGSNEQFF.

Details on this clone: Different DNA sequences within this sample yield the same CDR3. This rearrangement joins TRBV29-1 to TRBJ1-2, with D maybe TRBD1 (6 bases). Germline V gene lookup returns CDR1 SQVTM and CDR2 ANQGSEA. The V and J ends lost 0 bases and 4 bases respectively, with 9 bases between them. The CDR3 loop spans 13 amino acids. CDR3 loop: CSVEDLGAYGYTF. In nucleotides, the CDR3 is TGCAGCGTTGAAGATTTGGGGGCCTATGGCTACACCTTC.

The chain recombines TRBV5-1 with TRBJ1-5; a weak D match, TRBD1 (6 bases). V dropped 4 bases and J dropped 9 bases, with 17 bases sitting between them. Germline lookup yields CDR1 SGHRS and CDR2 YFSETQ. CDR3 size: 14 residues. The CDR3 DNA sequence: TGCGCCAGCAGCCTAGGGGGGGAGGGTAGGCCCCAGCATTTT. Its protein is CASSLGGEGRPQHF. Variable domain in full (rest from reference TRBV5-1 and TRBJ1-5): KAGVTQTPRYLIKTRGQQVTLSCSPISGHRSVSWYQQTPGQGLQFLFEYFSETQRNKGNFPGRFSGRQFSNSRSEMNVSTLELGDSALYLCASSLGGEGRPQHFGDGTRLSIL.

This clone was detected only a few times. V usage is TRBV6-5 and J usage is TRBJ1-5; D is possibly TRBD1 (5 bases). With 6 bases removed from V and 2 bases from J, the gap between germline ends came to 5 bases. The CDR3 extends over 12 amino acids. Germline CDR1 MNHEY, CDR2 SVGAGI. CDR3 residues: CASRQGNQPQHF. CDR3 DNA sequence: TGTGCCAGCAGACAGGGCAATCAGCCCCAGCATTTT.

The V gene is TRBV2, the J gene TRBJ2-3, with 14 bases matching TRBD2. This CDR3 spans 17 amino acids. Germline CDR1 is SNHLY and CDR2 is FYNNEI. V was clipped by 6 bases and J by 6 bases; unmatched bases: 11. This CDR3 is CASRGTSGSLVYDTQYF. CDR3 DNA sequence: TGTGCCAGCAGAGGGACTAGCGGGAGTTTAGTTTATGATACGCAGTATTTT.

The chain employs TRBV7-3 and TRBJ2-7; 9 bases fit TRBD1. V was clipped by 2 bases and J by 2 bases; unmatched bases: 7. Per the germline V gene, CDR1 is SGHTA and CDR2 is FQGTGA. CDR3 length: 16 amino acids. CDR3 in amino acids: CASSLLSGTGTYEQYF. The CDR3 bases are TGTGCCAGCAGCTTACTTTCAGGGACAGGGACCTACGAGCAGTACTTC.

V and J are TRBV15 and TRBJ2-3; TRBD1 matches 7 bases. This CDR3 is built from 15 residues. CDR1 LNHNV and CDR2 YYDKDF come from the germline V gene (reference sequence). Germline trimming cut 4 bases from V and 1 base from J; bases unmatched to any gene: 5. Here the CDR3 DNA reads TGTGCCACCAGCATAGGGGGCTTGGGCACAGATACGCAGTATTTT. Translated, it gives CATSIGGLGTDTQYF.

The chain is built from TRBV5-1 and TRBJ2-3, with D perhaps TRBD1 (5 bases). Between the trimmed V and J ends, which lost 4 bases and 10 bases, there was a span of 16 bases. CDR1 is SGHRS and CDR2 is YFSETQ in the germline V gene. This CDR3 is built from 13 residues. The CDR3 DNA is TGCGCCAGCAGCCCGGACACCTATAACCCGCAGTATTTT. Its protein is CASSPDTYNPQYF.

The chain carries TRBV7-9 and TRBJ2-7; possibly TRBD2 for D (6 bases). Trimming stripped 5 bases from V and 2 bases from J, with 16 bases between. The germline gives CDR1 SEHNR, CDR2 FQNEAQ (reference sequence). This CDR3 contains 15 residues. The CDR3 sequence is CASSPGLFRTYEQYF. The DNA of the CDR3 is TGTGCCAGCAGCCCGGGACTTTTCCGGACCTACGAGCAGTACTTC.

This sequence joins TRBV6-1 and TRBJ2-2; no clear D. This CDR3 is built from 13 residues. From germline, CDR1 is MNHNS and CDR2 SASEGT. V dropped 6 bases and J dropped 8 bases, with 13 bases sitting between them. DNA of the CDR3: TGTGCCAGCAGCGAGCAGCTCAGGGGGGAGCTGTTTTTT. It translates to CASSEQLRGELFF.

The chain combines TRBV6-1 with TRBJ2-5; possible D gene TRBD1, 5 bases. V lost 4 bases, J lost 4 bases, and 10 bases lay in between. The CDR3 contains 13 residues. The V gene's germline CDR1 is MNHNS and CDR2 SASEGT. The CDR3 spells CASSGRQRETQYF. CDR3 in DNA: TGTGCCAGCAGTGGCCGACAGAGAGAGACCCAGTACTTC.

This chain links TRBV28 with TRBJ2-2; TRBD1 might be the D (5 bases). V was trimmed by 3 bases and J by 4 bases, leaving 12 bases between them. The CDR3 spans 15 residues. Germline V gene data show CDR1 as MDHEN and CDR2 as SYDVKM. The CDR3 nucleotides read TGTGCCAGCAGTTTCCCGGACACTCTCACCGGGGAGCTGTTTTTT. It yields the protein CASSFPDTLTGELFF. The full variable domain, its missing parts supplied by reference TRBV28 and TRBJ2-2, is DVKVTQSSRYLVKRTGEKVFLECVQDMDHENMFWYRQDPGLGLRLIYFSYDVKMKEKGDIPEGYSVSREKKERFSLILESASTNQTSMYLCASSFPDTLTGELFFGEGSRLTVL.

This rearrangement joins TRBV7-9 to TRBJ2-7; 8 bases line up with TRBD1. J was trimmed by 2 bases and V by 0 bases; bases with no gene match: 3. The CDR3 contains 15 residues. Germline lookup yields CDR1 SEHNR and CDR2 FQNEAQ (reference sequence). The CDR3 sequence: CASSLARGQAYEQYF. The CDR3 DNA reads TGTGCCAGCAGCTTAGCGCGGGGACAGGCCTACGAGCAGTACTTC.

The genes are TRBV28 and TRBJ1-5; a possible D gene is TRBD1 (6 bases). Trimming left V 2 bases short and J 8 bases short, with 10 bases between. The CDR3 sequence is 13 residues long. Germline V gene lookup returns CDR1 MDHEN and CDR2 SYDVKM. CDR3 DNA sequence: TGTGCCAGCAGTTTAACAGGGTCGGAGCCCCAGCATTTT. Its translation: CASSLTGSEPQHF.